These 21 T cell receptor beta chains share one sample of origin, sequenced in a study of control samples from healthy donors and cancer patients. Sequencing used immunoSEQ multiplex PCR; TCRdb keeps in-frame clones, though not all of them. The sample lists over 150,000 clones, approximately 96% occurring once. Sample: blood. The receptors were sampled from a woman younger than 45 in good health.

The chain couples TRBV3-1 (or the pseudogene TRBV3-2) to TRBJ2-1; D uncertain. CDR1 is LGHDT and CDR2 is YNNKEL in the germline V gene (reference sequence). CDR3 length: 16 residues. V lost 1 base to trimming and J lost 2 bases, with 12 bases between them. DNA for the CDR3: TGTGCCAGCAGCCAAGCTTCCGGGCTCACCTACAATGAGCAGTTCTTC. This sequence encodes CASSQASGLTYNEQFF.

For the CDR3, the DNA is TGTGCCAGCAGTCTCCTTAACTATGGCTACACCTTC. Amino acids: CASSLLNYGYTF. J is TRBJ1-2 and V is TRBV6-6, with D unclear. This CDR3 comprises 12 residues. The germline V and J ends were trimmed by 5 bases and 1 base, with 5 bases remaining between them. Germline lookup yields CDR1 MNHNY and CDR2 SVGAGI (reference sequence).

The chain combines TRBV10-3 with TRBJ2-1; the D call may be TRBD1 or TRBD2 (5 bases each). There are 15 residues in the CDR3. V was clipped by 6 bases and J by 0 bases, with 12 bases between them. Germline V CDR1 and CDR2: ENHRY, SYGVKD. CDR3 in DNA: TGTGCCATCAGCGCCTCAGGGAGCTCCTACAATGAGCAGTTCTTC. The encoded protein is CAISASGSSYNEQFF.

The chain couples TRBV2 to TRBJ1-1; a possible D gene is TRBD1 (5 bases). The germline CDR1 and CDR2 sequences are SNHLY and FYNNEI. Trimming removed 7 bases at V and 4 bases at J, with 16 bases between. This CDR3 region has 14 residues. CDR3 amino acids: CASTRGDFATEAFF. As DNA, the CDR3 is TGTGCCAGCACCAGAGGGGATTTTGCCACTGAAGCTTTCTTT.

This sequence joins TRBV19 and TRBJ1-1; D gene unclear. The CDR3 consists of 10 residues. The V end lost 8 bases, the J end lost 6 bases, and 7 bases lay between the germline ends. Germline V gene data show CDR1 as LNHDA and CDR2 as SQIVND (reference sequence). CDR3 sequence reads: CASWGSEAFF. CDR3 DNA sequence: TGTGCCAGTTGGGGTTCTGAAGCTTTCTTT.

The chain carries TRBV28 and TRBJ2-7; 7 positions agree with TRBD1. Losses at the gene ends were 8 bases for V and 4 bases for J; bases not matched to a gene: 11. This CDR3 is 14 amino acids long. Looked up from germline, CDR1 is MDHEN and CDR2 is SYDVKM. As DNA, the CDR3 is TGTGCCAGCGAAACAGGGACAGAGACTTACGAGCAGTACTTC. Translated: CASETGTETYEQYF.

CDR3 in DNA: TGTGCCAGCAGCCAAGAAACTAGCGGGTACACCGGGGAGCTGTTTTTT. This encodes CASSQETSGYTGELFF. The chain links TRBV4-2 to TRBJ2-2, with 9 bases that match TRBD2. V dropped 0 bases and J dropped 3; count of bases not matched to a gene: 2. In germline, CDR1 is LGHNA, CDR2 YNFKEQ. There are 16 residues in the CDR3.

This clone has a handful of counts. This clone may be a read error of a much larger clone one base away. This chain links TRBV6-1 with TRBJ2-6; D may be TRBD2 (7 bases). Germline V gene sequence: CDR1 MNHNS, CDR2 SASEGT. The CDR3 covers 16 residues. CDR3 loop: CASREGGGLGANVLTF. The DNA of the CDR3 is TGTGCCAGCCGTGAAGGGGGGGGGCTTGGGGCCAACGTCCTGACTTTC.

The CDR3 DNA is TGTGCCAGCGCGGAGAGAATCTACTACGAGCAGTACTTC. It yields the protein CASAERIYYEQYF. The V and J genes are TRBV28 and TRBJ2-7, with D unclear. The V end was cut by 8 bases, the J end by 3 bases, with 14 bases between. The CDR3 spans 13 residues. Germline CDR1 reads MDHEN; CDR2 reads SYDVKM. The full variable domain, rest sourced from reference TRBV28 and TRBJ2-7, is DVKVTQSSRYLVKRTGEKVFLECVQDMDHENMFWYRQDPGLGLRLIYFSYDVKMKEKGDIPEGYSVSREKKERFSLILESASTNQTSMYLCASAERIYYEQYFGPGTRLTVT.

The chain couples TRBV14 to TRBJ2-1; TRBD1 matches at 12 bases. Germline CDR1 reads SGHDN; CDR2 reads FVKESK. CDR3 length: 15 residues. The junction had 5 bases not matched to a gene; V was cut back by 6 bases and J by 5 bases. The CDR3 DNA sequence: TGTGCCAGCAGTCCGGGACAGGGGGCTAACAATGAGCAGTTCTTC. This gives the protein CASSPGQGANNEQFF.

The chain has TRBV12-3 or TRBV12-4 and TRBJ1-5; possible D gene TRBD1, 6 bases. V shed 4 bases and J shed 6 bases, with 10 bases lying between them. The CDR3 has 13 amino acids. The CDR3 sequence: CASSSGTRQPQHF. In DNA, the CDR3 is TGTGCCAGCAGTTCCGGGACACGTCAGCCCCAGCATTTT.

This chain joins TRBV18 and TRBJ2-1, with 8 bases identical to TRBD1. The CDR3 consists of 14 residues. Germline V gives CDR1 KGHSH, CDR2 LQKENI. With V trimmed by 4 bases and J by 2 bases, 1 base remained unmatched. The CDR3 sequence: CASSQDRAYNEQFF. DNA for the CDR3: TGTGCCAGCTCACAGGACAGGGCCTACAATGAGCAGTTCTTC.

The rearrangement uses TRBV28 and TRBJ1-1; D might be TRBD1 (5 bases). Trimming pared 1 base from V and 7 bases from J, leaving 22 bases between. Germline V gene data show CDR1 as MDHEN and CDR2 as SYDVKM. This CDR3 spans 17 amino acids. The CDR3 DNA sequence: TGTGCCAGCAGTTTATCTTCAGGGTCCGGTGGTAGAAGTGAAGCTTTCTTT. It encodes CASSLSSGSGGRSEAFF.

The J gene is TRBJ2-2, the V gene TRBV30; weak D call: TRBD1 (5 bases). The CDR3 runs to 11 residues. Germline values: CDR1 GTSNPN, CDR2 SVGIG (reference sequence). The V end lost 7 bases, the J end lost 7 bases, and 10 bases lay between the germline ends. The chain's CDR3 is CASQAYGELFF. The CDR3 DNA is TGTGCCTCACAGGCGTACGGGGAGCTGTTTTTT.

The chain has TRBV20-1 and TRBJ1-1; perhaps TRBD1 as D (6 bases). Trimming removed 7 bases at V and 7 bases at J, with 10 bases between. The CDR3 is made up of 10 amino acids. Germline CDR1 and CDR2: DFQATT and SNEGSKA (reference sequence). CDR3 residues: CSVRQVEAFF. The CDR3 DNA sequence: TGCAGTGTCAGACAGGTTGAAGCTTTCTTT.

V gene TRBV7-9 combines with J gene TRBJ1-4; D remains ambiguous. CDR3 size: 14 residues. Trimming took off 4 bases at V and 6 bases at J, with 12 bases between the two ends. Germline V lookup: CDR1 SEHNR, CDR2 FQNEAQ (reference sequence). The CDR3 DNA reads as TGTGCCAGCAGCTCGCCTCGGGCCGATGAAAAACTGTTTTTT. Its protein product is CASSSPRADEKLFF.

The V and J genes are TRBV11-2 and TRBJ2-1; the D gene is possibly TRBD2 (6 bases). The germline CDR1 and CDR2 sequences are SGHAT and FQNNGV. Trimming stripped 5 bases from V and 9 bases from J, with 11 bases between. CDR3 length: 12 amino acids. The CDR3, as DNA: TGTGCCAGCAGCCACAACGGGGGTGAGCAGTTCTTC. The encoded protein is CASSHNGGEQFF.

The J gene is TRBJ2-3, the V gene TRBV6-6; 12 nucleotides agree with TRBD2. Germline CDR1 reads MNHNY; CDR2 reads SVGAGI (reference sequence). The CDR3 has 13 residues. The trim removed 8 bases at V and 7 bases at J, leaving 4 bases unmatched. The CDR3 loop is CASLAGGPNTQYF. In DNA, the CDR3 is TGTGCCAGCCTAGCGGGAGGGCCGAATACGCAGTATTTT.

This chain links TRBV4-1 with TRBJ2-1; 7 positions agree with TRBD2. The CDR3 extends over 15 amino acids. V dropped 4 bases and J dropped 5; count of bases not matched to a gene: 8. Germline values: CDR1 MGHRA, CDR2 YSYEKL. CDR3 region: CASSPGGKRHNEQFF. The CDR3 DNA is TGCGCCAGCAGCCCGGGGGGAAAGCGGCACAATGAGCAGTTCTTC.

In its sample, this clone was seen once. The chain couples TRBV6-1 to TRBJ1-1; D ambiguous. V was clipped by 0 bases and J by 0 bases, with 11 bases between them. The CDR3 has 16 residues. Germline V gives CDR1 MNHNS, CDR2 SASEGT. DNA for the CDR3: TGTGCCAGCAGTGAAGCCGGGGTGCCGATGAACACTGAAGCTTTCTTT. Translated, it gives CASSEAGVPMNTEAFF.

The V gene is TRBV6-1, the J gene TRBJ1-4; no clear D. The CDR3 length is 11 residues. Germline-derived CDR1 and CDR2 are MNHNS and SASEGT. V was shortened by 2 bases and J by 12 bases, with 7 bases between the two germline ends. This chain's CDR3 is CASSEFGELFF. In nucleotides, the CDR3 is TGTGCCAGCAGTGAATTCGGCGAACTGTTTTTT.